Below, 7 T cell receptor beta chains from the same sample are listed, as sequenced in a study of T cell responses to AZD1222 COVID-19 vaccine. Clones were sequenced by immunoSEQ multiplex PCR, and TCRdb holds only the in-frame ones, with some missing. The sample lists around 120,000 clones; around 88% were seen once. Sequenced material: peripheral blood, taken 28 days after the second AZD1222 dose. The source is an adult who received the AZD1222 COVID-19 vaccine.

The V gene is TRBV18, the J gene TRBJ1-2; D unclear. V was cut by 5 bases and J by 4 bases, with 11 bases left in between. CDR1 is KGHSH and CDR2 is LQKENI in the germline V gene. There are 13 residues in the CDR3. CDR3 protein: CASSKGISYGYTF. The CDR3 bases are TGTGCCAGCTCAAAGGGAATAAGCTATGGCTACACCTTC.

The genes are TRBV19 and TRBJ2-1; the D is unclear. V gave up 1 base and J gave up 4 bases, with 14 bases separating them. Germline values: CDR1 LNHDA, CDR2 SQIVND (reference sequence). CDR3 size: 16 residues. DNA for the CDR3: TGTGCCAGTAGTATAGCGGCCCACACTCTTTACAATGAGCAGTTCTTC. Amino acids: CASSIAAHTLYNEQFF.

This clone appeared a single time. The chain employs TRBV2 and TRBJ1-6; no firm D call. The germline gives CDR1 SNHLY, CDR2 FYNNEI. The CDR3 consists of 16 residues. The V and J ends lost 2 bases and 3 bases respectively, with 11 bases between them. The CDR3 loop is CASSEKDAYYNSPLHF. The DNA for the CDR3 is TGTGCCAGCAGTGAAAAGGACGCATACTATAATTCACCCCTCCACTTT.

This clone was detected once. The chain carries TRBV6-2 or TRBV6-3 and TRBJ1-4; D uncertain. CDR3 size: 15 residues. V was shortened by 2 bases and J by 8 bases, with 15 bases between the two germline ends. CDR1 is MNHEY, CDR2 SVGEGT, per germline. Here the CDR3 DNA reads TGTGCCAGCAGTTACGAGGATAGGGTTGGGGAAAAACTGTTTTTT. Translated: CASSYEDRVGEKLFF.

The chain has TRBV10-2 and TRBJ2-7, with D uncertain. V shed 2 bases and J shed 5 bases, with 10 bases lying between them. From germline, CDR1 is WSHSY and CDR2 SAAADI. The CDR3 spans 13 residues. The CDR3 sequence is CASSERSRDEQYF. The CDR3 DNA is TGCGCCAGCAGTGAGCGATCTAGGGACGAGCAGTACTTC.

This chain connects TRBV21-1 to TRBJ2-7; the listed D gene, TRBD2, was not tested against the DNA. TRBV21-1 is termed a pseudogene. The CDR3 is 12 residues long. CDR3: CASSPSLCEQYF. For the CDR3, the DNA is TGTGCCAGCAGCCCCTCCCTCTGCGAGCAGTACTTC.

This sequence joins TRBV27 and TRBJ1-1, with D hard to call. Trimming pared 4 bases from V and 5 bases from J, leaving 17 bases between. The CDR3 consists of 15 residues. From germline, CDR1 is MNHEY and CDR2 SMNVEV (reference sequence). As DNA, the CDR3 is TGTGCCAGCAGTTCCTTTTCGGCAGGCCTAACTGAAGCTTTCTTT. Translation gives CASSSFSAGLTEAFF.